These 11 T cell receptor beta chains originate from one sample sequenced in a study of blood T cell repertoires in COVID-19. Data came from immunoSEQ multiplex PCR; TCRdb stores just in-frame clones and leaves some out. The sample carries 200,000 to 250,000 clones, about 85% recorded once. Material: peripheral blood. The receptors come from a man in his forties with acute or convalescent COVID-19.

The CDR3 coding sequence is TGTGCCAGCCTGAAACAGGGTAGCAGGCAGTTCTTC. Its translation: CASLKQGSRQFF. V gene TRBV7-9 combines with J gene TRBJ2-1, with D possibly TRBD1 on 6 matching bases. Trimming removed 8 bases at V and 12 bases at J, with 17 bases between. The V gene's germline CDR1 is SEHNR and CDR2 FQNEAQ (reference sequence). The CDR3 contains 12 residues.

The chain couples TRBV9 to TRBJ1-1; possibly TRBD1 for D (5 bases). V was trimmed by 4 bases and J by 1 base, leaving 8 bases between them. The CDR3 extends over 13 amino acids. Germline V CDR1 and CDR2: SGDLS, YYNGEE. The CDR3 loop is CASSFRENTEAFF. CDR3 DNA: TGTGCCAGCAGCTTCAGGGAGAACACTGAAGCTTTCTTT.

The chain has TRBV28 and TRBJ1-3; the match to TRBD1 covers 9 bases. The germline V gene has CDR1 MDHEN and CDR2 SYDVKM. Trimming cost V 5 bases and J 3 bases; bases outside gene matches: 2. This CDR3 spans 14 amino acids. The CDR3 DNA reads as TGTGCCAGCAGTGACAGGGGGATTGGAAACACCATATATTTT. This translates into CASSDRGIGNTIYF.

This chain uses TRBV18 with TRBJ2-5; D is possibly TRBD1 (5 bases). Germline V CDR1 and CDR2: KGHSH, LQKENI. V was shortened by 9 bases and J by 4 bases, with 18 bases between the two germline ends. CDR3 length: 14 amino acids. CDR3 region: CASVFAKGPETQYF. For the CDR3, the DNA is TGTGCCAGTGTCTTTGCGAAGGGGCCAGAGACCCAGTACTTC.

This clone showed up just once. The genes are TRBV6-2 or TRBV6-3 and TRBJ2-2; 10 nucleotides align to TRBD1. CDR1 MNHEY and CDR2 SVGEGT come from the germline V gene. The CDR3 contains 15 residues. V lost 5 bases to trimming and J lost 7 bases; unmatched junction nucleotides: 7. CDR3 DNA sequence: TGTGCCAGCAGTCAGGACAGGGGGATAGGCGGGGAGCTGTTTTTT. This gives the protein CASSQDRGIGGELFF.

The chain is built from TRBV7-3 and TRBJ1-2; 9 bases line up with TRBD1. After removal of 5 bases from V and 5 bases from J, the junction contained 3 bases not matched to a gene. The CDR3 has 13 residues. Looked up from germline, CDR1 is SGHTA and CDR2 is FQGTGA. The CDR3 reads CASSKQGAYGYTF. CDR3 coding DNA: TGTGCCAGCAGCAAACAGGGGGCATATGGCTACACCTTC.

This clone was detected only a few times. The chain joins TRBV18 to TRBJ1-1; TRBD1 aligns across 9 bases. V lost 3 bases, J lost 7 bases, and 3 bases stayed unmatched. In germline, CDR1 is KGHSH, CDR2 LQKENI. This CDR3 has 13 residues. The CDR3 is CASSPDRGGEAFF. The DNA for the CDR3 is TGTGCCAGCTCACCGGACAGGGGAGGTGAAGCTTTCTTT.

The V gene is TRBV4-1, the J gene TRBJ1-1; no definite D call. This CDR3 is 15 amino acids long. The V and J ends lost 5 bases and 0 bases respectively, with 13 bases between them. Germline V lookup: CDR1 MGHRA, CDR2 YSYEKL. The CDR3 reads CASSGPLQVNTEAFF. The CDR3 nucleotides are TGCGCCAGCAGCGGGCCCCTTCAGGTGAACACTGAAGCTTTCTTT.

J is TRBJ2-1 and V is TRBV12-5; D ambiguous. Trimming shortened V by 1 base and J by 9 bases, and 10 bases separated the two germline ends. CDR3 size: 13 residues. The germline V gene encodes CDR1 LGHNT and CDR2 FRNRAP. The CDR3, as DNA: TGTGCTAGTGGTTTGGACAGCCCCGGTGAGCAGTTCTTC. Its translation: CASGLDSPGEQFF.

The chain links TRBV15 to TRBJ2-2, with 8 bases identical to TRBD2. The CDR3 spans 17 residues. Per germline, CDR1 LNHNV and CDR2 YYDKDF (reference sequence). J gave up 5 bases and V 0 bases, and 8 bases lay outside the gene matches. The CDR3 bases are TGTGCCACCAGCAGAGATCGGGCGGGGGGAAAGACCGGGGAGCTGTTTTTT. Protein sequence: CATSRDRAGGKTGELFF.

The chain employs TRBV5-1 and TRBJ1-4; a weak D match, TRBD1 (5 bases). Trimming pared 7 bases from V and 6 bases from J, leaving 13 bases between. CDR1 is SGHRS and CDR2 is YFSETQ in the germline V gene. The CDR3 extends over 13 amino acids. For the CDR3, the DNA is TGCGCCAGCCGAAAGGGGTCGGATGAAAAACTGTTTTTT. As protein: CASRKGSDEKLFF.